The entry below describes one TCR beta chain. The data derive from a study of patients and donors after allogeneic stem cell transplantation. TCRdb ran MiXCR on the RT-PCR reads and lists one entry per CDR3 protein. The data contain 920,000 or so distinct CDR3 sequences, about 20% of them seen just once; the ten biggest clones take up around 6%. V lost 4 bases, J lost 2 bases, and 7 bases lay in between. CDR3 length: 13 amino acids. The germline V gene has CDR1 SGHDN and CDR2 FVKESK. Material: blood, either unsorted or a sorted T cell fraction (not recorded which). This TCR was recovered from a human donor who was either an allogeneic HSCT recipient or a stem cell or donor lymphocyte infusion donor (not recorded which). It is not recorded whose cells these are; they may come from a transplant donor. V usage is TRBV14 and J usage is TRBJ2-3; D not certain. The CDR3 spells CASSRRATDTQYF. DNA of the CDR3: TGTGCCAGCAGCCGTAGGGCCACAGATACGCAGTATTTT.